One and the same sample provided the 32 T cell receptor beta chains below, sequenced in a study of blood T cell repertoires in COVID-19. This table comes from immunoSEQ multiplex PCR, and its TCRdb copy is limited to in-frame clones, with some not included. The table has over 250,000 clones, 90% seen once. Sequenced: PBMCs or T cells enriched from blood (not recorded which). The receptors here all came from a man aged 55 to 70 who had recovered from COVID-19.

This chain joins TRBV5-1 and TRBJ1-1; D is unresolved. V lost 4 bases to trimming and J lost 1 base, with 11 bases between them. Germline-derived CDR1 and CDR2 are SGHRS and YFSETQ. This CDR3 comprises 14 residues. In DNA form, the CDR3 reads TGCGCCAGCAGCCCGGGGATGGAGAACACTGAAGCTTTCTTT. Amino acid sequence: CASSPGMENTEAFF.

This clone was recorded only once. The chain combines TRBV6-2 or TRBV6-3 with TRBJ1-2, with D hard to call. Germline assignment: CDR1 MNHEY and CDR2 SVGEGT. The germline V and J ends were trimmed by 0 bases and 1 base, with 9 bases remaining between them. This CDR3 is built from 15 residues. The CDR3 here is CASSYSLGGNYGYTF. CDR3 coding DNA: TGTGCCAGCAGTTACTCTCTCGGCGGTAACTATGGCTACACCTTC.

The chain recombines TRBV30 with TRBJ1-5; D is unresolved. Looked up from germline, CDR1 is GTSNPN and CDR2 is SVGIG (reference sequence). Trimming left V 1 base short and J 5 bases short, with 9 bases between. The CDR3 length is 13 residues. Here the CDR3 reads CAWSADHYQPQHF. CDR3 DNA sequence: TGTGCCTGGAGTGCTGATCACTATCAGCCCCAGCATTTT.

The chain combines TRBV7-2 with TRBJ2-3, with 13 bases lining up with TRBD2. V lost 4 bases and J lost 4; bases outside the gene matches: 5. Germline V lookup: CDR1 SGHTA, CDR2 FQGNSA. The CDR3 totals 16 residues. The CDR3 loop is CASSSGTSGVPDTQYF. CDR3 coding DNA: TGTGCCAGCAGCTCCGGGACTAGCGGGGTGCCAGATACGCAGTATTTT.

In the case of this clone: Germline and junction disagree at one end, which may indicate a read error. The chain employs TRBV4-3 and TRBJ1-2; D is possibly TRBD1 (5 bases). This CDR3 is built from 17 residues. Germline V lookup: CDR1 LGHNA, CDR2 YSLEER. This CDR3 reads CASSQVEFGPGRRGHTF. The CDR3, as DNA: TGCGCCAGCAGCCAAGTGGAGTTCGGTCCAGGGAGGCGTGGCCACACCTTC.

The chain employs TRBV2 and TRBJ2-1; 9 bases are shared with TRBD1. Germline V CDR1 and CDR2: SNHLY, FYNNEI. The CDR3 has 14 amino acids. J gave up 6 bases and V 4 bases, and 4 bases lay outside the gene matches. CDR3 residues: CASSASDRGNEQFF. The CDR3 region has the DNA TGTGCCAGCAGTGCCTCGGACAGGGGCAATGAGCAGTTCTTC. Based on the CDR3 plus reference TRBV2 and TRBJ2-1, the full variable domain is EPEVTQTPSHQVTQMGQEVILRCVPISNHLYFYWYRQILGQKVEFLVSFYNNEISEKSEIFDDQFSVERPDGSNFTLKIRSTKLEDSAMYFCASSASDRGNEQFFGPGTRLTVL.

This chain connects TRBV3-1 (or the pseudogene TRBV3-2) to TRBJ1-4, with D possibly being TRBD1 (5 bases). From germline, CDR1 is LGHDT and CDR2 YNNKEL (reference sequence). Trimming shortened V by 6 bases and J by 7 bases, and 15 bases separated the two germline ends. The CDR3 loop spans 14 amino acids. The CDR3 reads CASSSHAGGEKLFF. CDR3 in DNA: TGTGCCAGCAGTTCACATGCGGGGGGTGAAAAACTGTTTTTT.

This rearrangement joins TRBV11-2 to TRBJ1-1; the match to TRBD1 covers 9 bases. Per the germline V gene, CDR1 is SGHAT and CDR2 is FQNNGV. The CDR3 contains 15 residues. Trimming took 6 bases from V and 6 from J; bases not matched to a gene: 11. The DNA for the CDR3 is TGTGCCAGCAGGCCTACCGGGACAGGGAGCGCTGAAGCTTTCTTT. This codes for CASRPTGTGSAEAFF.

The chain joins TRBV30 to TRBJ1-1, with D tentatively TRBD1 (5 bases). Germline CDR1 and CDR2: GTSNPN and SVGIG (reference sequence). The CDR3 extends over 12 amino acids. Trimming removed 2 bases from V and 6 bases from J, with 10 bases in between. CDR3 sequence: CAWSPAGAEAFF. Written as DNA, the CDR3 is TGTGCCTGGAGTCCCGCGGGGGCTGAAGCTTTCTTT.

The chain recombines TRBV6-5 with TRBJ2-1, with 13 bases matching TRBD2. The CDR3 has 15 residues. Per the germline V gene, CDR1 is MNHEY and CDR2 is SVGAGI. Trimming cost V 2 bases and J 7 bases; bases outside gene matches: 2. The CDR3 region has the DNA TGTGCCAGCAGTTACCGGACTAGCGGGAGTAATGAGCAGTTCTTC. Its translation: CASSYRTSGSNEQFF.

This clone was seen only a few times. Additional DNA sequences in this sample encode the identical CDR3. The chain employs TRBV28 and TRBJ2-7; TRBD1 matches 7 bases. After removal of 3 bases from V and 3 bases from J, the junction contained 14 bases not matched to a gene. The CDR3 contains 17 residues. Germline CDR1 MDHEN, CDR2 SYDVKM. The CDR3 DNA reads as TGTGCCAGCAGTTTCCCTCTCAGACAGGGCCGGGACTACGAGCAGTACTTC. This encodes CASSFPLRQGRDYEQYF.

V usage is TRBV4-2 and J usage is TRBJ2-1; the match to TRBD2 covers 7 bases. Per the germline V gene, CDR1 is LGHNA and CDR2 is YNFKEQ. The CDR3 spans 15 residues. The junction had 12 bases not matched to a gene; V was cut back by 6 bases and J by 7 bases. The CDR3 spells CASSRYRDYNNEQFF. The DNA for the CDR3 is TGTGCCAGCAGTCGCTACCGGGACTATAATAATGAGCAGTTCTTC.

The chain combines TRBV5-6 with TRBJ1-2; D might be TRBD1 (5 bases). Germline assignment: CDR1 SGHDT and CDR2 YYEEEE. This CDR3 is built from 14 residues. Trimming cost V 1 base and J 5 bases, with 12 bases left between them. CDR3 sequence: CASSLQGKGYGYTF. In DNA form, the CDR3 reads TGTGCCAGCAGCTTGCAGGGTAAGGGATATGGCTACACCTTC.

The J gene is TRBJ2-2, the V gene TRBV6-5; 7 nucleotides line up with TRBD1. Germline V gene data show CDR1 as MNHEY and CDR2 as SVGAGI. This CDR3 has 14 amino acids. J gave up 0 bases and V 10 bases, and 5 bases lay outside the gene matches. The chain's CDR3 is CATAGTANTGELFF. The CDR3 DNA reads TGTGCCACGGCCGGGACAGCGAACACCGGGGAGCTGTTTTTT.

V and J are TRBV2 and TRBJ1-4; D ambiguous. Trimming took 5 bases from V and 8 from J, leaving 6 bases between them. The length of the CDR3 is 11 residues. Germline lookup yields CDR1 SNHLY and CDR2 FYNNEI. The CDR3 region is CASSSVEKLFF. CDR3 DNA: TGTGCCAGCAGTTCCGTGGAAAAACTGTTTTTT.

A remark on this clone: Other nucleotide sequences from this sample produce the same CDR3. The chain carries TRBV4-2 and TRBJ1-5; unclear D gene. The CDR3 covers 15 residues. V shed 0 bases and J shed 3 bases, with 9 bases lying between them. Per germline, CDR1 LGHNA and CDR2 YNFKEQ. CDR3 region: CASSQDSGDNQPQHF. In DNA, the CDR3 is TGTGCCAGCAGCCAAGACAGTGGAGACAATCAGCCCCAGCATTTT.

CDR3 sequence reads: CASSRTSVPNEQFF. CDR3 DNA sequence: TGTGCCAGCAGCCGTACTAGCGTCCCAAATGAGCAGTTCTTC. The chain couples TRBV3-1 (or the pseudogene TRBV3-2) to TRBJ2-1; 7 bases align to TRBD2. With V trimmed by 4 bases and J by 7 bases, 7 bases remained unmatched. Germline CDR1 LGHDT, CDR2 YNNKEL (reference sequence). The CDR3 loop spans 14 amino acids.

On this clone: Other DNA sequences in this specimen translate into the identical CDR3. The chain has TRBV3-1 (or the pseudogene TRBV3-2) and TRBJ2-7, with D possibly TRBD1 on 6 matching bases. The germline V gene encodes CDR1 LGHDT and CDR2 YNNKEL (reference sequence). Trimming took 6 bases from V and 6 from J, leaving 12 bases between them. The length of the CDR3 is 12 residues. Here the CDR3 DNA reads TGTGCCAGCAGTCGCAGGGGCCGCGAGCAGTACTTC. Translated, it gives CASSRRGREQYF.

The CDR3 spells CASSGGQGSTEAFF. Written as DNA, the CDR3 is TGTGCCAGCTCAGGGGGACAGGGTTCCACTGAAGCTTTCTTT. This rearrangement joins TRBV18 to TRBJ1-1; 9 bases match TRBD1. CDR1 and CDR2 from the germline V gene are KGHSH and LQKENI. CDR3 length: 14 residues. The V segment lost 5 bases and the J segment 4 bases; nucleotides outside the gene matches: 5.

The chain combines TRBV5-1 with TRBJ2-5; 9 nucleotides match TRBD1. CDR3 length: 15 residues. V was clipped by 4 bases and J by 5 bases; unmatched bases: 9. CDR1 and CDR2 from the germline V gene are SGHRS and YFSETQ. The CDR3: CASSTGGSAWETQYF. The CDR3 DNA reads as TGCGCCAGCAGCACAGGGGGCTCTGCTTGGGAGACCCAGTACTTC.

The rearrangement uses TRBV30 and TRBJ1-3; D perhaps matches TRBD1 (5 bases). V lost 4 bases and J lost 2, with 6 bases in between. Germline V gives CDR1 GTSNPN, CDR2 SVGIG (reference sequence). The CDR3 runs 12 residues. The CDR3 DNA reads TGTGCCTGGACAGGGACTGGAAACACCATATATTTT. Its translation is CAWTGTGNTIYF.

This chain connects TRBV6-5 to TRBJ2-1, with 14 bases lining up with TRBD2. The germline V gene encodes CDR1 MNHEY and CDR2 SVGAGI. The V and J ends lost 0 bases and 11 bases, in that order; junction bases with no gene match: 6. The CDR3 is 16 amino acids. DNA of the CDR3: TGTGCCAGCAGTTACTCCGGACTAGCGGGAGGTATTCAGCAGTTCTTC. Amino acid sequence: CASSYSGLAGGIQQFF.

Here the CDR3 reads CASSIKAAYEQYF. DNA for the CDR3: TGTGCCAGCAGCATAAAAGCGGCCTACGAGCAGTACTTC. The chain recombines TRBV7-2 with TRBJ2-7; TRBD2 might be the D (5 bases). Trimming left V 5 bases short and J 2 bases short, with 10 bases between. This CDR3 is built from 13 residues. From germline, CDR1 is SGHTA and CDR2 FQGNSA.

The chain employs TRBV6-5 and TRBJ2-5; D gene unclear. Germline-derived CDR1 and CDR2 are MNHEY and SVGAGI. V lost 7 bases and J lost 0, with 12 bases in between. The CDR3 is 14 amino acids. The CDR3, as DNA: TGTGCCAGCACCCCTTATAGCAACCAAGAGACCCAGTACTTC. This sequence encodes CASTPYSNQETQYF.

This chain joins TRBV10-3 and TRBJ1-5; TRBD1 agrees at 7 bases. The germline gives CDR1 ENHRY, CDR2 SYGVKD. Losses at the gene ends were 2 bases for V and 6 bases for J; bases not matched to a gene: 7. This CDR3 contains 15 residues. The CDR3 loop reads CAISERGQGGQPQHF. The CDR3 bases are TGTGCCATCAGTGAGAGGGGGCAGGGAGGTCAGCCCCAGCATTTT.

The rearrangement links TRBV4-3 to TRBJ2-1, with 7 bases fitting TRBD2. The CDR3 consists of 11 residues. CDR1 is LGHNA and CDR2 is YSLEER in the germline V gene. Trimming removed 8 bases from V and 9 bases from J; junction bases left unmatched: 4. For the CDR3, the DNA is TGCGCCAGCTGGGGGGGAGGTGAGCAGTTCTTC. Its protein is CASWGGGEQFF.

This chain connects TRBV7-9 to TRBJ2-1; D possibly corresponds to TRBD1 (5 bases). The CDR3 covers 16 residues. V lost 3 bases to trimming and J lost 7 bases, with 19 bases between them. Germline V gene sequence: CDR1 SEHNR, CDR2 FQNEAQ (reference sequence). CDR3 in amino acids: CASSLGLQSDRNEQFF. The DNA for the CDR3 is TGTGCCAGCAGCTTGGGGCTGCAGAGCGATAGGAATGAGCAGTTCTTC.

The rearrangement joins TRBV11-1 to TRBJ1-1; no firm D call. CDR1 and CDR2 from the germline V gene are SGHAT and FQDESV (reference sequence). This CDR3 has 14 residues. Trimming pared 0 bases from V and 6 bases from J, leaving 11 bases between. As DNA, the CDR3 is TGTGCCAGCAGCTTAGCCGGGAGAGTGGCTGAAGCTTTCTTT. As protein: CASSLAGRVAEAFF. The full variable domain, completed using reference TRBV11-1 and TRBJ1-1, is EAEVAQSPRYKITEKSQAVAFWCDPISGHATLYWYRQILGQGPELLVQFQDESVVDDSQLPKDRFSAERLKGVDSTLKIQPAELGDSAMYLCASSLAGRVAEAFFGQGTRLTVV.

V usage is TRBV28 and J usage is TRBJ1-4; D call uncertain. The germline gives CDR1 MDHEN, CDR2 SYDVKM. Trimming removed 6 bases from V and 0 bases from J, with 17 bases in between. There are 17 residues in the CDR3. The CDR3, as DNA: TGTGCCAGCAGGTCTAACGGAGGTTTTGCAACTAATGAAAAACTGTTTTTT. Amino acids: CASRSNGGFATNEKLFF.

The rearrangement joins TRBV6-2 or TRBV6-3 to TRBJ1-2; 7 bases line up with TRBD1. CDR3 length: 13 amino acids. Germline CDR1 is MNHEY and CDR2 is SVGEGT. Trimming removed 2 bases from V and 6 bases from J; junction bases left unmatched: 3. The CDR3 region has the DNA TGTGCCAGCAGTTACGGGCAGGGGGATGGCTACACCTTC. It yields the protein CASSYGQGDGYTF.

J is TRBJ2-1 and V is TRBV7-8, with 8 bases matching TRBD2. The V and J ends lost 4 bases and 6 bases, in that order; junction bases with no gene match: 8. Germline values: CDR1 SGHVS, CDR2 FQNEAQ. The CDR3 consists of 15 residues. The DNA for the CDR3 is TGTGCCAGCAGCTCGACCGGGACTAGGAGCAATGAGCAGTTCTTC. Translating it yields CASSSTGTRSNEQFF.

The genes are TRBV19 and TRBJ1-1; D is unresolved. The CDR3 consists of 12 residues. The V gene lost 8 bases and the J gene lost 6 bases, with 13 bases spanning the gap. Per germline, CDR1 LNHDA and CDR2 SQIVND (reference sequence). This CDR3 is CASREGIAEAFF. CDR3 in DNA: TGTGCCAGTCGGGAGGGTATAGCTGAAGCTTTCTTT.